A selection of T cell receptor beta chains follows, all from one sample in a study of cytomegalovirus exposure and HLA in healthy donors. The repertoire was sequenced with immunoSEQ multiplex PCR; TCRdb's copy has only in-frame clones and lacks some. The table records some 120,000 clones, approximately 80% of them present only once. The sample consisted of PBMCs. The receptors come from a female donor in good health and CMV-seronegative. Both conserved end residues are part of each CDR3. D genes are given only for firm matches. Clone size is shown for a subset of rows, as once, few, many or a class of expanded clone.

D gene: TRBD2; clone size: once; J gene: TRBJ2-1; V gene: TRBV6-4; CDR3 protein: CASSPSGGGGNEQFF; CDR3 DNA: TGTGCCAGCAGTCCAAGCGGGGGGGGCGGGAATGAGCAGTTCTTC
D gene: -; clone size: -; J gene: TRBJ1-6; V gene: TRBV30; CDR3 protein: CAWNPFLYNSPLHF; CDR3 DNA: TGTGCCTGGAATCCCTTCCTCTATAATTCACCCCTCCACTTT
D gene: TRBD2; clone size: -; J gene: TRBJ2-7; V gene: TRBV7-8; CDR3 protein: CASSSSGGQYF; CDR3 DNA: TGTGCCAGCAGCTCGAGCGGGGGGCAGTACTTC
D gene: TRBD2; clone size: -; J gene: TRBJ2-1; V gene: TRBV4-2; CDR3 protein: CASSQGAAGGYNNEQFF; CDR3 DNA: TGTGCCAGCAGCCAAGGGGCAGCGGGGGGGTACAACAATGAGCAGTTCTTC
D gene: -; clone size: -; J gene: TRBJ1-4; V gene: TRBV6-5; CDR3 protein: CASSSDSEKLFF; CDR3 DNA: TGTGCCAGCAGTTCCGACAGTGAAAAACTGTTTTTT
D gene: -; clone size: few; J gene: TRBJ2-7; V gene: TRBV4-1; CDR3 protein: CASSQDRPTASYEQYF; CDR3 DNA: TGCGCCAGCAGCCAAGATCGGCCGACAGCTTCCTACGAGCAGTACTTC
D gene: TRBD2; clone size: -; J gene: TRBJ2-3; V gene: TRBV6-6; CDR3 protein: CASTGTSGATDTQYF; CDR3 DNA: TGTGCCAGCACGGGGACTAGCGGGGCCACAGATACGCAGTATTTT
D gene: TRBD2; clone size: -; J gene: TRBJ2-3; V gene: TRBV7-9; CDR3 protein: CASSTSGSRTDTQYF; CDR3 DNA: TGTGCCAGCAGCACTAGCGGCTCGCGCACAGATACGCAGTATTTT
D gene: -; clone size: -; J gene: TRBJ1-4; V gene: TRBV4-1; CDR3 protein: CASSQQTGTTNEKLFF; CDR3 DNA: TGCGCCAGCAGCCAACAAACAGGGACAACTAATGAAAAACTGTTTTTT
D gene: TRBD1; clone size: -; J gene: TRBJ1-1; V gene: TRBV30; CDR3 protein: CAADRGTEAFF; CDR3 DNA: TGTGCCGCTGACAGGGGCACTGAAGCTTTCTTT
D gene: -; clone size: medium-sized; J gene: TRBJ1-1; V gene: TRBV6-1; CDR3 protein: CASSGTENTEAFF; CDR3 DNA: TGTGCCAGCAGTGGTACAGAGAACACTGAAGCTTTCTTT
D gene: -; clone size: -; J gene: TRBJ2-7; V gene: TRBV4-1; CDR3 protein: CASSQDSYPAYEQYF; CDR3 DNA: TGCGCCAGCAGCCAAGACTCTTATCCAGCCTACGAGCAGTACTTC
D gene: -; clone size: -; J gene: TRBJ2-1; V gene: TRBV4-1; CDR3 protein: CASSQRTGNLYNEQFF; CDR3 DNA: TGCGCCAGCAGCCAAAGAACAGGTAACCTTTACAATGAGCAGTTCTTC
D gene: TRBD1; clone size: -; J gene: TRBJ2-7; V gene: TRBV6-6; CDR3 protein: CASSYGTGGYEQYF; CDR3 DNA: TGTGCCAGCAGTTACGGGACAGGGGGCTACGAGCAGTACTTC
D gene: -; clone size: once; J gene: TRBJ2-7; V gene: TRBV6-4; CDR3 protein: CASSDSPGSYEQYF; CDR3 DNA: TGTGCCAGCAGTGACTCACCCGGCTCCTACGAGCAGTACTTC
D gene: -; clone size: -; J gene: TRBJ1-5; V gene: TRBV2; CDR3 protein: CASMVSSGANQPQHF; CDR3 DNA: TGTGCCAGCATGGTTTCATCAGGGGCAAATCAGCCCCAGCATTTT
D gene: -; clone size: few; J gene: TRBJ1-1; V gene: TRBV2; CDR3 protein: CASRLRDSTRNTEAFF; CDR3 DNA: TGTGCCAGCAGGCTCCGGGACTCCACTCGGAACACTGAAGCTTTCTTT
D gene: TRBD1; clone size: -; J gene: TRBJ2-1; V gene: TRBV11-2; CDR3 protein: CASSLGTGKREQFF; CDR3 DNA: TGTGCCAGCAGCTTAGGGACAGGGAAACGTGAGCAGTTCTTC
D gene: -; clone size: few; J gene: TRBJ1-2; V gene: TRBV19; CDR3 protein: CASSPAANYGYTF; CDR3 DNA: TGTGCCAGTAGCCCCGCAGCTAACTATGGCTACACCTTC
D gene: -; clone size: -; J gene: TRBJ2-5; V gene: TRBV29-1; CDR3 protein: CSSINNRDRTQYF; CDR3 DNA: TGCAGCTCCATAAACAACAGGGATCGGACCCAGTACTTC
D gene: -; clone size: -; J gene: TRBJ2-5; V gene: TRBV18; CDR3 protein: CASSLYSAGRETQYF; CDR3 DNA: TGTGCCAGCTCACTCTATTCCGCGGGTCGAGAGACCCAGTACTTC
D gene: -; clone size: -; J gene: TRBJ2-3; V gene: TRBV10-1; CDR3 protein: CASSSGDTQYF; CDR3 DNA: TGCGCCAGCAGTTCGGGAGATACGCAGTATTTT
D gene: -; clone size: -; J gene: TRBJ1-1; V gene: TRBV7-9; CDR3 protein: CASSFRDLNTEAFF; CDR3 DNA: TGTGCCAGCAGCTTTAGAGATTTGAACACTGAAGCTTTCTTT
D gene: TRBD1; clone size: -; J gene: TRBJ2-7; V gene: TRBV6-5; CDR3 protein: CASSYSGGQGAGEQYF; CDR3 DNA: TGTGCCAGCAGTTACTCCGGCGGGCAGGGGGCCGGTGAGCAGTACTTC
D gene: TRBD2; clone size: -; J gene: TRBJ2-3; V gene: TRBV29-1; CDR3 protein: CSAATSGGRTDTQYF; CDR3 DNA: TGCAGCGCTGCGACTAGCGGGGGCCGCACAGATACGCAGTATTTT
D gene: TRBD1; clone size: -; J gene: TRBJ1-6; V gene: TRBV6-1; CDR3 protein: CASSVDRVNSPLHF; CDR3 DNA: TGTGCCAGCAGTGTCGACAGGGTTAATTCACCCCTCCACTTT
D gene: -; clone size: -; J gene: TRBJ2-1; V gene: TRBV6-1; CDR3 protein: CASRRDLGESNEQFF; CDR3 DNA: TGTGCCAGCAGGAGAGATCTAGGAGAGTCCAATGAGCAGTTCTTC
D gene: -; clone size: -; J gene: TRBJ1-1; V gene: TRBV19; CDR3 protein: CASSFGQGNTEAFF; CDR3 DNA: TGTGCCAGTAGTTTTGGGCAGGGAAACACTGAAGCTTTCTTT
D gene: TRBD2; clone size: -; J gene: TRBJ2-2; V gene: TRBV7-6; CDR3 protein: CASSSPGLAGDTGELFF; CDR3 DNA: TGTGCCAGCAGCTCGCCGGGACTAGCGGGGGACACCGGGGAGCTGTTTTTT
D gene: -; clone size: -; J gene: TRBJ1-2; V gene: TRBV30; CDR3 protein: CAWSVTVRVTNGYTF; CDR3 DNA: TGTGCCTGGAGTGTCACGGTCAGGGTGACGAATGGCTACACCTTC
D gene: -; clone size: -; J gene: TRBJ1-2; V gene: TRBV4-3; CDR3 protein: CASSQFPGWRYGYTF; CDR3 DNA: TGCGCCAGCAGCCAATTCCCAGGGTGGCGATATGGCTACACCTTC
D gene: -; clone size: once; J gene: TRBJ1-2; V gene: TRBV7-8; CDR3 protein: CASSLRDGVPHCGYTF; CDR3 DNA: TGTGCCAGCAGCTTACGGGATGGGGTACCCCACTGTGGCTACACCTTC
D gene: -; clone size: -; J gene: TRBJ2-5; V gene: TRBV7-9; CDR3 protein: CASSPLERGAQETQYF; CDR3 DNA: TGTGCCAGCAGTCCACTTGAACGGGGGGCACAAGAGACCCAGTACTTC
D gene: TRBD1; clone size: -; J gene: TRBJ1-1; V gene: TRBV29-1; CDR3 protein: CSVRQGWNTEAFF; CDR3 DNA: TGCAGCGTTCGACAGGGTTGGAACACTGAAGCTTTCTTT
D gene: -; clone size: -; J gene: TRBJ2-6; V gene: TRBV4-2; CDR3 protein: CASSYGRQGGGANVLTF; CDR3 DNA: TGTGCCAGCAGCTATGGCCGTCAGGGTGGAGGGGCCAACGTCCTGACTTTC
D gene: -; clone size: -; J gene: TRBJ2-7; V gene: TRBV30; CDR3 protein: CAWSFSPGGQYF; CDR3 DNA: TGTGCCTGGAGCTTTTCCCCGGGTGGGCAGTACTTC
D gene: -; clone size: once; J gene: TRBJ2-2; V gene: TRBV12-5; CDR3 protein: CASGLVHQGSGELFF; CDR3 DNA: TGTGCTAGTGGTTTGGTACACCAGGGGTCAGGGGAGCTGTTTTTT
D gene: -; clone size: few; J gene: TRBJ1-1; V gene: TRBV4-2; CDR3 protein: CASSQARQMNTEAFF; CDR3 DNA: TGTGCCAGCAGCCAAGCTCGCCAGATGAACACTGAAGCTTTCTTT
D gene: TRBD1; clone size: -; J gene: TRBJ2-1; V gene: TRBV19; CDR3 protein: CASRRQGEPYNEQFF; CDR3 DNA: TGTGCCAGTAGAAGACAGGGAGAGCCCTACAATGAGCAGTTCTTC
D gene: TRBD1; clone size: -; J gene: TRBJ1-3; V gene: TRBV7-9; CDR3 protein: CASSTRTGSGNTIYF; CDR3 DNA: TGTGCCAGCAGCACCCGGACAGGCTCTGGAAACACCATATATTTT
D gene: -; clone size: -; J gene: TRBJ2-4; V gene: TRBV9; CDR3 protein: CASSVGTTAKNIQYF; CDR3 DNA: TGTGCCAGCAGCGTAGGGACAACAGCCAAAAACATTCAGTACTTC